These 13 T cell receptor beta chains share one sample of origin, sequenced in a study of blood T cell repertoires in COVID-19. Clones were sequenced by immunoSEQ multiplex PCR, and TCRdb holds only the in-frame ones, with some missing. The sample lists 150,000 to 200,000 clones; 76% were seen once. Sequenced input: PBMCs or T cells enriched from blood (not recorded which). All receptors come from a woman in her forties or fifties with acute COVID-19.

CDR3 loop: CASSLDRTGYNTEAFF. CDR3 DNA sequence: TGTGCCAGCAGCTTAGATAGGACAGGATACAACACTGAAGCTTTCTTT. The V gene is TRBV7-9, the J gene TRBJ1-1; 7 bases fit TRBD1. The CDR3 sequence is 16 residues long. Trimming at V came to 1 base and at J to 2 bases, leaving 7 bases not matched to a gene. The germline V gene encodes CDR1 SEHNR and CDR2 FQNEAQ (reference sequence).

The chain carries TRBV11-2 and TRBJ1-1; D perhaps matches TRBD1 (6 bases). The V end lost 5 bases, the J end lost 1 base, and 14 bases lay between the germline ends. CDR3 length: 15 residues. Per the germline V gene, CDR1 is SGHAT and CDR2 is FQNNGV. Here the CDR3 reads CASSHHRVGNTEAFF. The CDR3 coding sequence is TGTGCCAGCAGCCACCACAGGGTGGGGAACACTGAAGCTTTCTTT. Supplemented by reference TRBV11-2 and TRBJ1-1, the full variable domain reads EAGVAQSPRYKIIEKRQSVAFWCNPISGHATLYWYQQILGQGPKLLIQFQNNGVVDDSQLPKDRFSAERLKGVDSTLKIQPAKLEDSAVYLCASSHHRVGNTEAFFGQGTRLTVV.

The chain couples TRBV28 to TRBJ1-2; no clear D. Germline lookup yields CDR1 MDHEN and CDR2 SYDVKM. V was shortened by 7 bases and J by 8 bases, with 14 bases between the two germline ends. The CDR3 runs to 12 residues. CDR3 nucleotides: TGTGCCAGCACGGTCGGCGCTAGGGGCTACACCTTC. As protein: CASTVGARGYTF.

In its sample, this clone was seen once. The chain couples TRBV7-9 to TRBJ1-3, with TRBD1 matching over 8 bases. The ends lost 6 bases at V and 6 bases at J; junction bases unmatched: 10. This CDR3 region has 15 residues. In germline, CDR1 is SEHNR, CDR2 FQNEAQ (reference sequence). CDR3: CASSYSRGQVNTIYF. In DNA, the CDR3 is TGTGCCAGCAGTTATAGCAGGGGGCAAGTAAACACCATATATTTT.

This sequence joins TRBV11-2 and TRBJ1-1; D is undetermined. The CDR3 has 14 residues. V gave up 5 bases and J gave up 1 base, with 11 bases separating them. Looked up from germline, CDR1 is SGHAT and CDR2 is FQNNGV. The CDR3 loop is CASSGDGRNTEAFF. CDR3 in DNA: TGTGCCAGCAGCGGAGACGGCCGGAACACTGAAGCTTTCTTT. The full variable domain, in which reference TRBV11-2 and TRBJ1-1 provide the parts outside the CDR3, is EAGVAQSPRYKIIEKRQSVAFWCNPISGHATLYWYQQILGQGPKLLIQFQNNGVVDDSQLPKDRFSAERLKGVDSTLKIQPAKLEDSAVYLCASSGDGRNTEAFFGQGTRLTVV.

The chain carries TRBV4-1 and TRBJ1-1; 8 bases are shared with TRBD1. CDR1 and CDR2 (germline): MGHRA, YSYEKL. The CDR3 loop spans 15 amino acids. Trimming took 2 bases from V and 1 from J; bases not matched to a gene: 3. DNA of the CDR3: TGCGCCAGCAGCCAACCCGGGACAGGGAACACTGAAGCTTTCTTT. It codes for CASSQPGTGNTEAFF.

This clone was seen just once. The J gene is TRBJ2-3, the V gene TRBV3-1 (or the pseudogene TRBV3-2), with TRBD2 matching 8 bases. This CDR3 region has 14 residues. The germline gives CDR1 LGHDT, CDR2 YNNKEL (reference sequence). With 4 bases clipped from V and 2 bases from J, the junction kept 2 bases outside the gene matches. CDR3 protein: CASSPGGATDTQYF. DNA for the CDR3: TGTGCCAGCAGCCCGGGGGGGGCCACAGATACGCAGTATTTT.

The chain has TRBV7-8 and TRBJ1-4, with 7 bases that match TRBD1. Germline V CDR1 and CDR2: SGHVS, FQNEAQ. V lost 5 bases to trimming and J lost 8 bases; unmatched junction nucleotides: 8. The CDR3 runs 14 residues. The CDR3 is CASSQQGKEEKLFF. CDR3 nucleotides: TGTGCCAGCAGCCAACAGGGGAAGGAGGAAAAACTGTTTTTT. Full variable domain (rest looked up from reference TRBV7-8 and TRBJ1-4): GAGVSQSPRYKVAKRGQDVALRCDPISGHVSLFWYQQALGQGPEFLTYFQNEAQLDKSGLPSDRFFAERPEGSVSTLKIQRTQQEDSAVYLCASSQQGKEEKLFFGSGTQLSVL.

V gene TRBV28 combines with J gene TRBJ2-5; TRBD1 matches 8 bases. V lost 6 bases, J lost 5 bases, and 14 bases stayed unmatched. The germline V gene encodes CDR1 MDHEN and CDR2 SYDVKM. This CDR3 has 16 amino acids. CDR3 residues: CASRFTGQGSGETQYF. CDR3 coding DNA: TGTGCCAGCAGGTTCACAGGACAGGGATCTGGGGAGACCCAGTACTTC.

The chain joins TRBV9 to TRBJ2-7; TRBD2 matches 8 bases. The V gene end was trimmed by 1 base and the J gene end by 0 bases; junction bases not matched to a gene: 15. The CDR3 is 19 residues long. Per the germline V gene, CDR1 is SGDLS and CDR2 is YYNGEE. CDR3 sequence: CASSVLNRGGMASSYEQYV. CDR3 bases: TGTGCCAGCAGCGTATTGAACCGGGGGGGTATGGCTAGCTCCTACGAGCAGTACGTC.

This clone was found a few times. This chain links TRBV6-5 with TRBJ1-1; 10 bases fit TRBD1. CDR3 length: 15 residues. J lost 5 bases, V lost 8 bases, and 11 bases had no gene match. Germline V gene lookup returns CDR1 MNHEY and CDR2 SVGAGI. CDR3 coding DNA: TGTGCCAGCCTCGACAGGGGGCTGGGGCATACTGAAGCTTTCTTT. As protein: CASLDRGLGHTEAFF.

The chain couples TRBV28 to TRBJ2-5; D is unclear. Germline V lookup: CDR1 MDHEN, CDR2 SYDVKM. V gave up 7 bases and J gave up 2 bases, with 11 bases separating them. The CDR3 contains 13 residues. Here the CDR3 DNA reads TGTGCCAGCAAGGTGGGCTCGCAAGAGACCCAGTACTTC. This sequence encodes CASKVGSQETQYF.

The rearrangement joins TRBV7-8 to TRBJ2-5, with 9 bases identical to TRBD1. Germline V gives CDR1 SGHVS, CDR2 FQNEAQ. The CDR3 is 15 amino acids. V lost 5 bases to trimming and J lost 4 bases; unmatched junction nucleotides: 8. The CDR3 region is CASSRRTGDGETQYF. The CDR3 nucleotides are TGTGCCAGCAGCCGGAGGACAGGGGATGGAGAGACCCAGTACTTC.